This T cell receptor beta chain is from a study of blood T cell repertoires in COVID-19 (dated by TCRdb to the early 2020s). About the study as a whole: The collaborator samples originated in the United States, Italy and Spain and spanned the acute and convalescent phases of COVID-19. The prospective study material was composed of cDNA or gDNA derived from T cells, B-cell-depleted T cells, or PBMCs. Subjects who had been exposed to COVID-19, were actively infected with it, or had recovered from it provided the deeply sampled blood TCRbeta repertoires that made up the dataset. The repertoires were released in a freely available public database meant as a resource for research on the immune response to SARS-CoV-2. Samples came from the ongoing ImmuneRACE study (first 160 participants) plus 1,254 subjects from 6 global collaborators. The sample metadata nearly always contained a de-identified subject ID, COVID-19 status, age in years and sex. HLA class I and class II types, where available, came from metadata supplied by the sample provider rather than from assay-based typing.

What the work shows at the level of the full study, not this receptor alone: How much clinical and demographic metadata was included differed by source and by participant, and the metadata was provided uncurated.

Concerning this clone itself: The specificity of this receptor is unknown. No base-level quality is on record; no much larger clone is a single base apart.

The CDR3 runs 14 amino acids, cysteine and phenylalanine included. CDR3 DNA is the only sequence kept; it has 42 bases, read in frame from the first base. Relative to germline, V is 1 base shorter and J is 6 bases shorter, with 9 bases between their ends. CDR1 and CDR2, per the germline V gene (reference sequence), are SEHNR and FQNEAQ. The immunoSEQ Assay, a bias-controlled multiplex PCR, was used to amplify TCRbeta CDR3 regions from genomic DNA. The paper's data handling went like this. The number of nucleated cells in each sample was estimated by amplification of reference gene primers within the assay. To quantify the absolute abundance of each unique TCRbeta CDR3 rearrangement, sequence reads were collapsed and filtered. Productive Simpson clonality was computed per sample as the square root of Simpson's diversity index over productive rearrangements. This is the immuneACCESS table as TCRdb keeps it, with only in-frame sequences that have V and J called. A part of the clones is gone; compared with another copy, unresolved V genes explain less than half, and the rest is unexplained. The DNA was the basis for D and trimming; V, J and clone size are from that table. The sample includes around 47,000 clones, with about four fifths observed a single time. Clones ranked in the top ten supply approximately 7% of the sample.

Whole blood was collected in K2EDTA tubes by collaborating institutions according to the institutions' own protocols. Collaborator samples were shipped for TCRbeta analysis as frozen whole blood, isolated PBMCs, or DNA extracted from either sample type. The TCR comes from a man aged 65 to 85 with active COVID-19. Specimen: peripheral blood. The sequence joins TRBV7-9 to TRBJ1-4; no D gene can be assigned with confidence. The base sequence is TGTGCCAGCAGCTTAGTTGGAGGGTATGAAAAACTGTTTTTT. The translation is CASSLVGGYEKLFF.